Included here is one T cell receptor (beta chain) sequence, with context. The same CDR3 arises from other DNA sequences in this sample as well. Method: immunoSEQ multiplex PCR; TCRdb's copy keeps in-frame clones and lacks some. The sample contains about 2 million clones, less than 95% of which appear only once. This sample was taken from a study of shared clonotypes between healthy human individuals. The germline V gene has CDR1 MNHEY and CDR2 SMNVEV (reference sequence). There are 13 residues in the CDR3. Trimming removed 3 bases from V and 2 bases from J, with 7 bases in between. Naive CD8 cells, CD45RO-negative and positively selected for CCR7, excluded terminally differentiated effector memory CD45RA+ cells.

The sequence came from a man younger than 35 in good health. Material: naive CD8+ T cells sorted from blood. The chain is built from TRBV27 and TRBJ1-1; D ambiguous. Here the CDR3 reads CASSFGLNTEAFF. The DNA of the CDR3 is TGTGCCAGCAGTTTCGGACTTAACACTGAAGCTTTCTTT.